This TCR beta chain stems from a study of blood T cell repertoires in COVID-19. The wider study: Samples came from the United States, Italy and Spain, spanning acute and convalescent COVID-19. The cDNA or gDNA used as material had been derived from T cells, B-cell-depleted T cells, or PBMCs.

Germline assignment: CDR1 LNHNV and CDR2 YYDKDF (reference sequence). This CDR3 region has 13 residues. The J segment lost 10 bases and the V segment lost 8 bases, leaving 11 bases of the junction unmatched. The authors' processing: Estimated nucleated cell counts came from reference gene primer amplification. Generated by immunoSEQ multiplex PCR, the TCRdb table keeps only in-frame clones and is missing some. The V and J calls and the clone size are those of that table, but D and trimming were determined from the DNA. The sample holds 210,000 or so clones, more than 75% seen once. This chain links TRBV15 with TRBJ2-1; TRBD1 agrees at 7 bases. Specimen: peripheral blood. This receptor was identified in a man between 40 and 49 years old with active or convalescent COVID-19. The CDR3 is CATEDRDGWEQFF. The CDR3 coding sequence is TGTGCCACCGAAGACAGGGACGGGTGGGAGCAGTTCTTC.